This passage covers 4 T cell receptor beta chains from one sample sequenced in a study of T cells after yellow fever vaccination. TCRdb re-analysed the 5' RACE reads in MiXCR, keeping a single row per CDR3 protein. The sample has under 350,000 distinct CDR3 sequences, approximately 4% seen once. The starting material was PBMCs, obtained 5 days after the yellow fever booster vaccination. The receptors derive from a man aged 18-30 years who received the YFV17D yellow fever vaccine.

This clonotype was recorded many times. This chain links TRBV5-1 with TRBJ2-5; TRBD2 aligns across 13 bases. The CDR3 length is 16 residues. Germline V CDR1 and CDR2: SGHRS, YFSETQ. Trimming at V came to 4 bases and at J to 0 bases, leaving 3 bases not matched to a gene. CDR3 DNA: TGCGCCAGCAGCGGCGGGACTAGCGGGGACCAAGAGACCCAGTACTTC. This gives the protein CASSGGTSGDQETQYF.

There are many counts of this clonotype. The CDR3 loop reads CASFGTPGNIQYF. The CDR3, as DNA: TGCGCCAGCTTCGGTACCCCAGGAAACATTCAGTACTTC. The genes are TRBV10-2 and TRBJ2-4; D call uncertain. Trimming took 8 bases from V and 6 from J, leaving 14 bases between them. Germline-derived CDR1 and CDR2 are WSHSY and SAAADI. The CDR3 is made up of 13 amino acids.

About this clonotype: At one boundary the junction diverges from the germline segment, which might be a read error. This chain uses TRBV27 with TRBJ2-1; possibly TRBD1 for D (5 bases). This CDR3 contains 12 residues. Germline assignment: CDR1 MNHEY and CDR2 SMNVEV (reference sequence). In DNA, the CDR3 is TGTGCCAGCAGCACTCAGGGCTATGCGTGGATCTTC. Its protein product is CASSTQGYAWIF.

This chain links TRBV7-2 with TRBJ1-1; the D gene is possibly TRBD1 (6 bases). The germline gives CDR1 SGHTA, CDR2 FQGNSA. The CDR3 has 13 amino acids. V was trimmed by 4 bases and J by 6 bases, leaving 12 bases between them. The CDR3 DNA reads TGTGCCAGCAGCTCCTACAGGGCTGCTGAAGCTTTCTTT. This codes for CASSSYRAAEAFF.